What follows describes a single T cell receptor (beta chain). Its antigen remains unknown. Compared with germline, one end of the junction differs, possibly owing to a read error. The germline gives CDR1 MNHNS, CDR2 SASEGT. This CDR3 spans 15 amino acids. The data are from a study of cytomegalovirus exposure and HLA in healthy donors. At the level of the study: Inside one of the first data releases sat around 85 million unique TCRs taken from HLA-typed donors.

Study-wide findings and caveats: Sequencing likely produced, as an artifact, a cluster of highly shared sequence variants. Cytomegalovirus status was reportedly diagnosed by the classifier with high sensitivity and specificity.

PCR amplification relied on 60 Vbeta primers (plus 13 Jbeta primers). Clones were sequenced by immunoSEQ multiplex PCR, and TCRdb holds only the in-frame ones, with some missing. The sample holds under 120,000 clones. This clonotype originated in a man aged 50-59 years in good health and CMV-seronegative. The chain is built from TRBV6-1 and TRBJ1-1, with TRBD1 matching over 7 bases. The specimen sequenced was PBMCs. Here the CDR3 DNA reads TGTGCCAGCAGGAAAGGTCAGGGACAGAACACTGGAGCTTTCTTT. Translated: CASRKGQGQNTGAFF.